This T cell receptor (beta chain) came from a study of T cell responses to AZD1222 COVID-19 vaccine. Study-level findings and limits: Only five to seven AZD1222 recipients tested seropositive at baseline. Donors were largely white British and mainly female; clonal diversity was possibly underestimated.

Sequencing was performed with immunoSEQ multiplex PCR; in TCRdb, only in-frame clones are kept and a portion is missing. The table includes around 130,000 clones, about 88% detected once. This CDR3 comprises 14 residues. V was trimmed by 2 bases and J by 4 bases, leaving 12 bases between them. Germline V CDR1 and CDR2: SGHTA, FQGTGA. Investigators merged groups given second doses at roughly 4 or roughly 12 weeks. Worth noting for this clone: Its antigen is unidentified.

The clonotype comes from an adult who received the AZD1222 COVID-19 vaccine. Sequences were derived from peripheral blood, sampled 28 days after the second AZD1222 dose. V usage is TRBV7-3 and J usage is TRBJ2-7; D is perhaps TRBD1 or TRBD2 (6 bases each). The CDR3 loop is CASSLEGGGYEQYF. The CDR3 region has the DNA TGTGCCAGCAGCTTAGAGGGGGGAGGATACGAGCAGTACTTC. Full variable domain (missing parts from reference TRBV7-3 and TRBJ2-7): GAGVSQTPSNKVTEKGKYVELRCDPISGHTALYWYRQSLGQGPEFLIYFQGTGAADDSGLPNDRFFAVRPEGSVSTLKIQRTERGDSAVYLCASSLEGGGYEQYFGPGTRLTVT.